A single sample gave rise to the 24 T cell receptor beta chains below, sequenced in a study of T cell repertoires in cytomegalovirus infection. No cognate antigen is known for these TCRs. Using its own MiXCR run on the reads, TCRdb lists one record per CDR3 protein. The data contain 650,000 to 850,000 distinct CDR3 sequences, 25% to 35% of them singletons. This material consisted of cultured CD8+ T cells from PBMCs, taken from culture after CMV antigen stimulation. These receptor sequences come from a human donor in good health (CMV status not recorded). Some clones in this sample may be carry-over from other donors' samples.

V and J are TRBV10-2 and TRBJ2-1; 7 bases match TRBD1. Losses at the gene ends were 3 bases for V and 3 bases for J; bases not matched to a gene: 2. Germline V gene lookup returns CDR1 WSHSY and CDR2 SAAADI. CDR3 length: 14 amino acids. CDR3 residues: CASSDRGYYNEQFF. CDR3 DNA: TGCGCCAGCAGTGACAGGGGGTACTACAATGAGCAGTTCTTC.

This clonotype was seen more than once but under ten times. The chain recombines TRBV28 with TRBJ1-6, with 7 positions matching TRBD1. Germline V gene sequence: CDR1 MDHEN, CDR2 SYDVKM. Unmatched junction bases numbered 6, after V lost 5 bases and J lost 8 bases. The CDR3 is 14 amino acids. CDR3 in amino acids: CASSNTGDHSPLHF. The DNA for the CDR3 is TGTGCCAGCAGTAACACAGGGGACCATTCACCCCTCCACTTT.

This clonotype came up a few times. The chain uses TRBV7-9 and TRBJ2-1; TRBD1 is a possible D gene (6 bases). CDR1 is SEHNR, CDR2 FQNEAQ, per germline (reference sequence). The V end was cut by 4 bases, the J end by 3 bases, with 13 bases between. The CDR3 runs 15 residues. This CDR3 reads CASSSEEGGYNEQFF. CDR3 bases: TGTGCCAGCAGCTCGGAGGAAGGGGGCTACAATGAGCAGTTCTTC.

This clonotype was observed a handful of times. The rearrangement joins TRBV19 to TRBJ1-6; TRBD1 matches 7 bases. The CDR3 sequence is 14 residues long. Germline values: CDR1 LNHDA, CDR2 SQIVND (reference sequence). The ends lost 5 bases at V and 7 bases at J; junction bases unmatched: 5. The CDR3 here is CASSATGFNSPLHF. CDR3 nucleotides: TGTGCCAGTAGTGCGACAGGGTTCAATTCACCCCTCCACTTT.

This clonotype turned up a few times. This chain links TRBV20-1 with TRBJ2-1; TRBD2 matches 10 bases. V lost 1 base, J lost 9 bases, and 15 bases stayed unmatched. This CDR3 is 17 amino acids long. Germline V gene data show CDR1 as DFQATT and CDR2 as SNEGSKA (reference sequence). CDR3 coding DNA: TGCAGTGCTAGAGCTGCCGGGACTAGCGCCGCCGGGGGTGAGCAGTTCTTC. Translation gives CSARAAGTSAAGGEQFF.

This clonotype was detected only a few times. This chain links TRBV6-6 with TRBJ1-3; 7 bases map to TRBD1. The CDR3 has 17 residues. Germline values: CDR1 MNHNY, CDR2 SVGAGI (reference sequence). V lost 6 bases and J lost 1; bases outside the gene matches: 12. The CDR3 nucleotides are TGTGCCAGCAGCCTCGGAGGACAGGTCGGGTCTGGAAACACCATATATTTT. The encoded protein is CASSLGGQVGSGNTIYF.

The chain joins TRBV7-2 to TRBJ2-3; D not certain. Germline CDR1 and CDR2: SGHTA and FQGNSA. V was cut by 5 bases and J by 5 bases, with 11 bases left in between. CDR3 size: 13 residues. CDR3 coding DNA: TGTGCCAGCAGCACCCCCGCTAAAGATACGCAGTATTTT. This codes for CASSTPAKDTQYF.

The gene calls are TRBV5-1 and TRBJ1-3, with TRBD1 as a possible D gene (5 bases). The CDR3 contains 15 residues. Trimming left V 3 bases short and J 4 bases short, with 14 bases between. The germline gives CDR1 SGHRS, CDR2 YFSETQ. In DNA, the CDR3 is TGCGCCAGCAGCTCACGAGAGGGACGAGGAAACACCATATATTTT. It encodes CASSSREGRGNTIYF.

This clonotype showed up many times. The V gene is TRBV7-9, the J gene TRBJ1-2; D gene unclear. The CDR3 consists of 15 residues. The germline V and J ends were trimmed by 5 bases and 0 bases, with 13 bases remaining between them. Germline V CDR1 and CDR2: SEHNR, FQNEAQ (reference sequence). The CDR3 loop is CASSHLEAPNYGYTF. CDR3 coding DNA: TGTGCCAGCAGCCACCTTGAGGCTCCTAACTATGGCTACACCTTC.

The rearrangement uses TRBV19 and TRBJ1-1; possible D gene TRBD1, 6 bases. Germline CDR1 LNHDA, CDR2 SQIVND (reference sequence). This CDR3 region has 15 residues. The ends were cut back, 5 bases at V and 4 bases at J, with 17 bases in the middle. CDR3 in amino acids: CASSPSVTGATEAFF. The CDR3 coding sequence is TGTGCCAGTAGTCCCTCGGTGACAGGAGCCACTGAAGCTTTCTTT.

The CDR3: CASSQDWGTYGYTF. CDR3 sequence (DNA): TGCGCCAGCAGCCAAGATTGGGGAACCTATGGCTACACCTTC. J is TRBJ1-2 and V is TRBV4-1; D is ambiguous. CDR1 and CDR2 from the germline V gene are MGHRA and YSYEKL. CDR3 length equals 14 residues. V lost 0 bases and J lost 4, with 9 bases in between.

There are a few counts of this clonotype. The chain joins TRBV12-5 to TRBJ1-1, with D tentatively TRBD1 (6 bases). The CDR3 consists of 20 residues. The V end was cut by 3 bases, the J end by 2 bases, with 28 bases between. Germline values: CDR1 LGHNT, CDR2 FRNRAP. The CDR3 is CASGFGSDSPVGARNTEAFF. The CDR3 bases are TGTGCTAGTGGTTTTGGGAGTGACAGCCCGGTGGGGGCTCGTAACACTGAAGCTTTCTTT.

This clonotype was counted between two and nine times. This chain joins TRBV5-4 and TRBJ2-7, with TRBD1 as a possible D gene (6 bases). The germline CDR1 and CDR2 sequences are SGHNT and YYREEE (reference sequence). V lost 4 bases and J lost 4, with 21 bases in between. CDR3 length: 16 residues. The CDR3: CASSHGNIRTEYEQYF. DNA for the CDR3: TGTGCCAGCAGCCATGGAAATATTCGGACAGAATACGAGCAGTACTTC.

This clonotype was counted many times. J is TRBJ2-5 and V is TRBV7-2; D is perhaps TRBD2 (6 bases). The CDR3 has 16 amino acids. Germline V lookup: CDR1 SGHTA, CDR2 FQGNSA. V was trimmed by 5 bases and J by 0 bases, leaving 16 bases between them. The CDR3, as DNA: TGTGCCAGCAGCCACGTGGCCCGGGGGTACCAAGAGACCCAGTACTTC. Protein sequence: CASSHVARGYQETQYF.

The rearrangement joins TRBV27 to TRBJ2-7, with TRBD2 as a possible D gene (5 bases). Per germline, CDR1 MNHEY and CDR2 SMNVEV (reference sequence). CDR3 length equals 16 residues. Trimming shortened V by 0 bases and J by 3 bases, and 15 bases separated the two germline ends. The CDR3 is CASSLSMEVSHYEQYF. The CDR3 DNA reads as TGTGCCAGCAGTTTATCGATGGAGGTTTCCCACTACGAGCAGTACTTC.

In its sample, this clonotype was seen many times. This chain connects TRBV6-2 or TRBV6-3 to TRBJ2-7; no firm D call. Trimming took off 6 bases at V and 1 base at J, with 13 bases between the two ends. Germline V gene data show CDR1 as MNHEY and CDR2 as SVGEGT. CDR3 length equals 14 residues. The CDR3 protein is CASSPSGGSYEQYV. The CDR3 coding sequence is TGTGCCAGCAGCCCTTCGGGCGGATCCTACGAGCAGTACGTC.

J is TRBJ1-5 and V is TRBV27, with D unresolved. Between the trimmed V and J ends, which lost 2 bases and 10 bases, there was a span of 15 bases. The CDR3 consists of 14 residues. Germline CDR1 reads MNHEY; CDR2 reads SMNVEV (reference sequence). The CDR3 region is CASSLNRAYEPQHF. DNA for the CDR3: TGTGCCAGCAGTTTAAACCGGGCCTATGAACCCCAGCATTTT.

This clonotype was picked up a small number of times. V is TRBV28 and J is TRBJ1-5, with a tentative D call TRBD1 (5 bases). CDR1 and CDR2 from the germline V gene are MDHEN and SYDVKM. This CDR3 spans 16 amino acids. The ends were cut back, 3 bases at V and 1 base at J, with 13 bases in the middle. The chain's CDR3 is CASSFAGPLSNQPQHF. The CDR3 DNA reads as TGTGCCAGCAGTTTTGCAGGGCCTTTAAGCAATCAGCCCCAGCATTTT.

V gene TRBV5-6 combines with J gene TRBJ2-5; no definite D call. CDR1 and CDR2 from the germline V gene are SGHDT and YYEEEE. The length of the CDR3 is 16 residues. The V and J ends lost 5 bases and 5 bases respectively, with 22 bases between them. The CDR3 region is CASSYAVPIALETQYF. The CDR3 DNA follows: TGTGCCAGCAGTTACGCAGTCCCGATCGCCTTGGAGACCCAGTACTTC.

The rearrangement links TRBV6-1 to TRBJ1-5; D perhaps matches TRBD1 (5 bases). The CDR3 totals 14 residues. CDR1 is MNHNS and CDR2 is SASEGT in the germline V gene. Trimming shortened V by 3 bases and J by 2 bases, and 8 bases separated the two germline ends. CDR3 protein: CASSDPTGNQPQHF. The CDR3 DNA sequence: TGTGCCAGCAGTGATCCGACAGGCAATCAGCCCCAGCATTTT.

The chain is built from TRBV6-5 and TRBJ1-2; maybe TRBD1 (5 bases). The germline V and J ends were trimmed by 0 bases and 3 bases, with 14 bases remaining between them. There are 16 residues in the CDR3. CDR1 MNHEY and CDR2 SVGAGI come from the germline V gene. CDR3 sequence: CASSYSIYEGHYGYTF. The CDR3 coding sequence is TGTGCCAGCAGTTACTCGATATACGAGGGACACTATGGCTACACCTTC.

This clonotype appeared a few times. The chain combines TRBV12-3 or TRBV12-4 with TRBJ2-1; D is uncertain. The CDR3 sequence is 17 residues long. Trimming pared 7 bases from V and 0 bases from J, leaving 19 bases between. In DNA, the CDR3 is TGTGCCAGCACCTTGGGCCCACTGGCGAGCTCCTACAATGAGCAGTTCTTC. Translation gives CASTLGPLASSYNEQFF.

This clonotype has more than one count but fewer than ten. CDR3 in amino acids: CASSLERFFTDTQYF. CDR3 bases: TGTGCCAGCAGTTTAGAGCGGTTCTTCACAGATACGCAGTATTTT. The rearrangement links TRBV28 to TRBJ2-3; D perhaps matches TRBD2 (5 bases). The CDR3 totals 15 residues. Germline V gene data show CDR1 as MDHEN and CDR2 as SYDVKM. The V end lost 2 bases, the J end lost 2 bases, and 11 bases lay between the germline ends.

This chain connects TRBV2 to TRBJ2-1; perhaps TRBD2 as D (6 bases). In germline, CDR1 is SNHLY, CDR2 FYNNEI. The CDR3 loop spans 17 amino acids. V was pared by 3 bases and J by 3 bases, with 18 bases between. In nucleotides, the CDR3 is TGTGCCAGCAGTGAGTCGTTGGCGGGGAGTATCTACAATGAGCAGTTCTTC. This encodes CASSESLAGSIYNEQFF. Full variable domain (missing parts from reference TRBV2 and TRBJ2-1): EPEVTQTPSHQVTQMGQEVILRCVPISNHLYFYWYRQILGQKVEFLVSFYNNEISEKSEIFDDQFSVERPDGSNFTLKIRSTKLEDSAMYFCASSESLAGSIYNEQFFGPGTRLTVL.